These T cell receptor beta chains were read from a single sample in a study of T cell changes during pregnancy in multiple sclerosis. The protocol was immunoSEQ multiplex PCR, while the TCRdb copy is restricted to in-frame clones and leaves out a portion. In the table there are approximately 20,000 clones, approximately 90% of which are singletons. The sample consisted of CD4+ T cells from peripheral blood mononuclear cells, taken in the third trimester of pregnancy. The origin of the receptors is a female donor with multiple sclerosis, enrolled in a pregnancy study. The CDR3 runs from the conserved cysteine through the conserved F or W. Fields, in order: J gene, clone size, D gene, V gene, CDR3 protein, CDR3 DNA. D genes are given only for firm matches. Not all rows give a size; the values are once, few, many and, for expanded clones, a class.

>TRBJ2-7|-|TRBD1|TRBV10-1
CTSQTGGFFEQYF
TGCACCAGTCAGACAGGGGGCTTTTTTGAGCAGTACTTC
>TRBJ2-6|-|-|TRBV18
CASSPMMGGANVLTF
TGTGCCAGCTCACCAATGATGGGCGGGGCCAACGTCCTGACTTTC
>TRBJ2-5|-|-|TRBV2
CASRATGTPQYF
TGTGCCAGCAGGGCTACAGGGACGCCCCAGTACTTC
>TRBJ1-2|-|-|TRBV30
CAWSGVTLGGGYTF
TGTGCCTGGAGTGGGGTTACACTTGGAGGTGGCTACACCTTC
>TRBJ2-7|-|TRBD1|TRBV28
CASSLHGTGGEAEQYF
TGTGCCAGCAGCCTCCACGGGACAGGAGGGGAAGCCGAGCAGTACTTC
>TRBJ1-5|-|TRBD1|TRBV5-8
CASSLVDGQARNQPQHF
TGTGCCAGCAGCTTAGTCGACGGACAGGCCCGCAATCAGCCCCAGCATTTT
>TRBJ2-6|-|TRBD1|TRBV9
CASSVGGWTTGTANSGANVLTF
TGTGCCAGCAGCGTAGGGGGGTGGACAACAGGGACAGCCAACTCTGGGGCCAACGTCCTGACTTTC
>TRBJ1-5|-|-|TRBV19
CASSIQVQQPQHF
TGTGCCAGTAGTATTCAGGTGCAGCAGCCCCAGCATTTT
>TRBJ2-7|-|TRBD1|TRBV5-4
CASSLAGTGYEQYF
TGTGCCAGCAGCTTGGCCGGGACAGGCTACGAGCAGTACTTC
>TRBJ2-7|-|TRBD1|TRBV5-3
CAGGTGVYEQYF
TGTGCCGGTGGGACAGGGGTCTACGAGCAGTACTTC
>TRBJ2-2|-|TRBD1|TRBV10-2
CASSEFDRGLAGELFF
TGCGCCAGCAGTGAGTTTGACAGGGGGCTGGCCGGGGAGCTGTTTTTT
>TRBJ1-6|-|TRBD1|TRBV30
CAWTKGTDNSPLHF
TGTGCCTGGACAAAGGGGACAGATAATTCACCCCTCCACTTT
>TRBJ1-1|-|-|TRBV2
CASTPDILRAEAFF
TGTGCCAGCACTCCGGACATACTAAGGGCTGAAGCTTTCTTT
>TRBJ2-2|-|-|TRBV6-6
CASSTTGSHTGELFF
TGTGCCAGCAGTACCACAGGGTCGCACACCGGGGAGCTGTTTTTT
>TRBJ1-1|-|-|TRBV18
CASSPLPPWTANEAFF
TGTGCCAGCTCACCACTACCCCCGTGGACAGCAAATGAAGCTTTCTTT
>TRBJ2-3|-|-|TRBV15
CATSRDTGASTSTDTQYF
TGTGCCACCAGCAGAGATACCGGAGCCTCAACTAGCACAGATACGCAGTATTTT
>TRBJ1-2|-|-|TRBV7-9
CASSLKAGEVYGYTF
TGTGCCAGCAGCTTAAAAGCAGGGGAAGTCTATGGCTACACCTTC
>TRBJ2-3|-|TRBD2|TRBV6-5
CASSLLAGGQQYF
TGTGCCAGCAGCCTACTAGCGGGGGGGCAGCAGTATTTT
>TRBJ1-1|-|-|TRBV18
CASSPSQIGGNTEAFF
TGTGCCAGCTCACCGTCCCAAATAGGGGGGAACACTGAAGCTTTCTTT
>TRBJ1-3|-|-|TRBV5-5
CASSIGQPRSGNTIYF
TGTGCCAGCAGCATCGGACAGCCTCGCTCTGGAAACACCATATATTTT
>TRBJ1-2|-|-|TRBV11-2
CASSHGSAGGGYGYTF
TGTGCCAGCAGCCACGGATCGGCGGGAGGTGGCTATGGCTACACCTTC
>TRBJ1-4|-|-|TRBV2
CASSEIVSNEKLFF
TGTGCCAGCAGTGAGATAGTCTCCAATGAAAAACTGTTTTTT
>TRBJ2-3|-|-|TRBV4-3
CASSQVLYTDTQYF
TGCGCCAGCAGCCAAGTCCTCTACACAGATACGCAGTATTTT
>TRBJ2-1|-|TRBD2|TRBV4-2
CASSQASGGAIGVGDEQFF
TGTGCCAGCAGCCAAGCTAGCGGGGGGGCCATTGGGGTCGGGGATGAGCAGTTCTTC
>TRBJ1-1|once|-|TRBV7-3
CASSLGEGTEAFF
TGTGCCAGCAGCTTAGGGGAGGGCACTGAAGCTTTCTTT
>TRBJ1-2|few|TRBD1|TRBV6-1
CATGDTGGANYGYTF
TGTGCCACAGGAGATACAGGGGGAGCTAACTATGGCTACACCTTC
>TRBJ1-6|-|TRBD1|TRBV5-1
CASSLEAGGYNSPLHF
TGCGCCAGCAGCTTGGAGGCAGGGGGCTATAATTCACCCCTCCACTTT
>TRBJ2-2|-|TRBD1|TRBV5-4
CARKGGPIISNTGELFF
TGTGCCAGGAAAGGGGGCCCCATAATCTCGAACACCGGGGAGCTGTTTTTT
>TRBJ1-5|-|-|TRBV7-2
CASSLVVRSNQPQHF
TGTGCCAGCAGCTTAGTAGTACGAAGCAATCAGCCCCAGCATTTT